The rows below give T cell receptor beta chains drawn from one sample of a study of cytomegalovirus exposure and HLA in healthy donors. Clones were sequenced by immunoSEQ multiplex PCR, and TCRdb holds only the in-frame ones, with some missing. Of some 200,000 clones listed, roughly 90% are singletons. Sequencing was carried out using PBMCs. The receptor source for this set is a woman under 30 in good health and CMV-seronegative. Each CDR3 is given with its conserved first and last residue.

V gene	J gene	CDR3 protein
TRBV6-5	TRBJ2-5	CASSRTAHPQETQYF
TRBV7-8	TRBJ2-7	CASSRGGRSSYEQYF
TRBV19	TRBJ1-2	CASSITGIGYTF
TRBV7-9	TRBJ1-2	CASSLNAGSNYGYTF
TRBV5-4	TRBJ2-1	CASARTGDSYNEQFF
TRBV14	TRBJ2-7	CASSQVGGAYEQYF
TRBV5-4	TRBJ1-2	CASSPGQNGYTF
TRBV7-6	TRBJ1-2	CASSSGQAGYGYTF
TRBV2	TRBJ2-5	CASSSQGAGVQETQYF
TRBV10-2	TRBJ1-5	CASSWTGQVDQPQHF
TRBV6-5	TRBJ2-7	CASRETSGISYEQYF
TRBV4-2	TRBJ1-1	CASSRREGATEAFF
TRBV29-1	TRBJ2-7	CSAMKRTGDNEQYF
TRBV18	TRBJ1-4	CASSPPGRVEEKLFF